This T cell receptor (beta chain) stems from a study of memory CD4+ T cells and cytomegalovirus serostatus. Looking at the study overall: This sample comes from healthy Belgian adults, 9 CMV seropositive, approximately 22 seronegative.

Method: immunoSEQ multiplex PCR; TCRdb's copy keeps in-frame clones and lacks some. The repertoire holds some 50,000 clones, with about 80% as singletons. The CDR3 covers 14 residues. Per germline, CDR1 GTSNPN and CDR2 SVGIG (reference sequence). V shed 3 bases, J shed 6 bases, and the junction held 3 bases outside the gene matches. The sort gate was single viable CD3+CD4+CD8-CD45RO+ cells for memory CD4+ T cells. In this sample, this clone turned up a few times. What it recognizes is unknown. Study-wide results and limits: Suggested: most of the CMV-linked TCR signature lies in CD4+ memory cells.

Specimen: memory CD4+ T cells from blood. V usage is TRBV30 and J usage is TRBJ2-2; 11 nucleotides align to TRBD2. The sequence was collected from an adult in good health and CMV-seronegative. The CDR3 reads CAWRTSGEAGELFF. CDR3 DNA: TGTGCCTGGAGGACTAGCGGGGAGGCCGGGGAGCTGTTTTTT.